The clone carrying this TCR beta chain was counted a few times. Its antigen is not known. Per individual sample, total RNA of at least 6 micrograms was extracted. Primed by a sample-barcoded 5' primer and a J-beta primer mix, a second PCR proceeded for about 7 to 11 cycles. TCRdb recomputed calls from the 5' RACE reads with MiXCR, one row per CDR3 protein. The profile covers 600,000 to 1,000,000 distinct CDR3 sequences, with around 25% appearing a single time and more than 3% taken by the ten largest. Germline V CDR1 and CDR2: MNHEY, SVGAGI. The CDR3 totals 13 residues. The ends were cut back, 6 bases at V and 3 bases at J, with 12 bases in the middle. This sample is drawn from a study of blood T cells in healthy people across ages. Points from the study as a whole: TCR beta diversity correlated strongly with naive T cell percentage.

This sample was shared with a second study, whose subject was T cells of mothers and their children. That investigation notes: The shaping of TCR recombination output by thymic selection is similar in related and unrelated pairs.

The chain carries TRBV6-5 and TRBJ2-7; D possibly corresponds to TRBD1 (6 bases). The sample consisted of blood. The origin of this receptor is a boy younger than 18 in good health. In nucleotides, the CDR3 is TGTGCCAGCAGCTACGAGACAGGCTACGAGCAGTACTTC. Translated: CASSYETGYEQYF.